A selection of T cell receptor beta chains follows, all from one sample in a study of T cell repertoires in cytomegalovirus infection. The antigens of these receptors remain unknown. TCRdb ran MiXCR on the reads and lists one entry per CDR3 protein. The sample lists 650,000 to 900,000 distinct CDR3 sequences, about 27% occurring once. This material consisted of cultured CD8+ T cells from PBMCs, taken from culture after CMV antigen stimulation. The receptor set was obtained from a human donor in good health (CMV status not recorded). Some clones in this sample may be carry-over from other donors' samples. The CDR3 runs from the conserved cysteine through the conserved F or W. D genes are given only for firm matches. Size values are once, few and many counts, or a class for expanded clones, and some rows have none.

DNA: TGTGCCAGCAGTGAATACCCGGAGTATCAGCCCCAGCATTTT
CDR3: CASSEYPEYQPQHF
V: TRBV6-1
J: TRBJ1-5
D: .
length: 14
size: .

DNA: TGTGCCAGCAGTACCCGGAGGACAGGGAAACATCAGCCCCAGCATTTT
CDR3: CASSTRRTGKHQPQHF
V: TRBV6-2/TRBV6-3
J: TRBJ1-5
D: TRBD1
length: 16
size: .

DNA: TGTGCCAGCAGCCCCGGTCCGGGCACAGATACGCAGTATTTT
CDR3: CASSPGPGTDTQYF
V: TRBV7-2
J: TRBJ2-3
D: .
length: 14
size: many

DNA: TGTGCCAGCAGCTTGCTCGAGGGGACCTACAATGAGCAGTTCTTC
CDR3: CASSLLEGTYNEQFF
V: TRBV7-3
J: TRBJ2-1
D: .
length: 15
size: .

DNA: TGTGCCAGCAGCCCCCCTCCCCCAGGCAAAAACATTCAGTACTTC
CDR3: CASSPPPPGKNIQYF
V: TRBV7-9
J: TRBJ2-4
D: .
length: 15
size: many

DNA: TGTGCCAGCAGCCCAGCCAGCACAGGGATCGGTTCACCCCTCCACTTT
CDR3: CASSPASTGIGSPLHF
V: TRBV7-6
J: TRBJ1-6
D: .
length: 16
size: few

DNA: TGTGCCAGCAGCTTAGGGGCTCCGGGTCTAGATCGCTACAATGAGCAGTTCTTC
CDR3: CASSLGAPGLDRYNEQFF
V: TRBV7-8
J: TRBJ2-1
D: .
length: 18
size: few

DNA: TGTGCCACCAGTGACTCGACAGGGCGGATTGGCAATGAGCAGTTCTTC
CDR3: CATSDSTGRIGNEQFF
V: TRBV24-1
J: TRBJ2-1
D: TRBD1
length: 16
size: .

DNA: TGTGCCAGCAGCTTGTCAGGGGATCAGTATGGCTACACCTTC
CDR3: CASSLSGDQYGYTF
V: TRBV7-2
J: TRBJ1-2
D: .
length: 14
size: many

DNA: TGTGCCAGCAGTACCCCCTTAGATACGCAGTATTTT
CDR3: CASSTPLDTQYF
V: TRBV12-3/TRBV12-4
J: TRBJ2-3
D: .
length: 12
size: few

DNA: TGCAGCATTACGGATACCTCTAACTATGGCTACACCTTC
CDR3: CSITDTSNYGYTF
V: TRBV29-1
J: TRBJ1-2
D: .
length: 13
size: .

DNA: TGCAGTGCTAGAGTTGAGGGGCATGGCGGGGAGCTGTTTTTT
CDR3: CSARVEGHGGELFF
V: TRBV20-1
J: TRBJ2-2
D: .
length: 14
size: many

DNA: TGTGCCAGCAGAACTTCCGGGACAGTGAACACCGGGGAGCTGTTTTTT
CDR3: CASRTSGTVNTGELFF
V: TRBV12-3/TRBV12-4
J: TRBJ2-2
D: TRBD1
length: 16
size: .

DNA: TGTGCCAGCAGCTTAGGGCAAGGAGGGGGGGTCTACAATGAGCAGTTCTTC
CDR3: CASSLGQGGGVYNEQFF
V: TRBV7-6
J: TRBJ2-1
D: .
length: 17
size: few

DNA: TGTGCCAGCAGCCCCCGGACGGGACTAGCGGGGAACTACGAGCAGTACTTC
CDR3: CASSPRTGLAGNYEQYF
V: TRBV7-8
J: TRBJ2-7
D: TRBD2
length: 17
size: many

DNA: TGTGCCAGCAGCCCTAGCGGGGGCTACAGCTCCTACGAGCAGTACTTC
CDR3: CASSPSGGYSSYEQYF
V: TRBV28
J: TRBJ2-7
D: TRBD2
length: 16
size: .

DNA: TGTGCCAGCGCCGGGACAGCGGGCAATCAGCCCCAGCATTTT
CDR3: CASAGTAGNQPQHF
V: TRBV6-1
J: TRBJ1-5
D: TRBD1
length: 14
size: few

DNA: TGCGCCAGCAGCCAAGCAGGGTACGATGAGCAGTTCTTC
CDR3: CASSQAGYDEQFF
V: TRBV4-3
J: TRBJ2-1
D: .
length: 13
size: few

DNA: TGTGCCAGCAGCCTTACCCACAGTCTAAACTATGGCTACACCTTC
CDR3: CASSLTHSLNYGYTF
V: TRBV7-9
J: TRBJ1-2
D: .
length: 15
size: few

DNA: TGTGCCAGCAACCCGGGTTTCGGAAACACCATATATTTT
CDR3: CASNPGFGNTIYF
V: TRBV7-6
J: TRBJ1-3
D: .
length: 13
size: few

DNA: TGTGCCAGCAGTAAACAGGAGACAAACACTGAAGCTTTCTTT
CDR3: CASSKQETNTEAFF
V: TRBV6-5
J: TRBJ1-1
D: .
length: 14
size: few

DNA: TGCGCCAGCAGGGCAGGGGACATTCAGTACTTC
CDR3: CASRAGDIQYF
V: TRBV10-2
J: TRBJ2-4
D: .
length: 11
size: few

DNA: TGTGCCAGCAGCGTAGTACAGGGTTACACTGAAGCTTTCTTT
CDR3: CASSVVQGYTEAFF
V: TRBV9
J: TRBJ1-1
D: .
length: 14
size: .

DNA: TGCAGCGTTGAAGATATGGGATTAGATGGCTACACCTTC
CDR3: CSVEDMGLDGYTF
V: TRBV29-1
J: TRBJ1-2
D: .
length: 13
size: .

DNA: TGTGCCAGCTCACCTATGACCATGAACACTGAAGCTTTCTTT
CDR3: CASSPMTMNTEAFF
V: TRBV18
J: TRBJ1-1
D: .
length: 14
size: .

DNA: TGCGCCAGCAGTCAATCGGCGAAAGCCAAAAACATTCAGTACTTC
CDR3: CASSQSAKAKNIQYF
V: TRBV23-1
J: TRBJ2-4
D: .
length: 15
size: .

DNA: TGTGCCAGCACCCCGAATCCGGGGGCGAATGAAGCTTTCTTT
CDR3: CASTPNPGANEAFF
V: TRBV27
J: TRBJ1-1
D: .
length: 14
size: few

DNA: TGCAGTGCTAGAGATTTTCAGGGGGCGCAAGGGGCCAACGTCCTGACTTTC
CDR3: CSARDFQGAQGANVLTF
V: TRBV20-1
J: TRBJ2-6
D: TRBD1
length: 17
size: .

DNA: TGTGCCAGCAGCTTGTTACAGGGGGGGATAGATACGCAGTATTTT
CDR3: CASSLLQGGIDTQYF
V: TRBV5-6
J: TRBJ2-3
D: .
length: 15
size: few

DNA: TGTGCCAGCCGTCCTCTGGACAGGCGGGTAACCAGTGACACCATATATTTT
CDR3: CASRPLDRRVTSDTIYF
V: TRBV25-1
J: TRBJ1-3
D: TRBD1
length: 17
size: .

DNA: TGTGCCAGCAGCCGAAAATTTGGTGGGGATCAGCCCCAGCATTTT
CDR3: CASSRKFGGDQPQHF
V: TRBV6-1
J: TRBJ1-5
D: .
length: 15
size: few

DNA: TGTGCCAGCAGTTTAGTAGGACCGGGCGTGAATGAGCAGTTCTTC
CDR3: CASSLVGPGVNEQFF
V: TRBV27
J: TRBJ2-1
D: .
length: 15
size: .

DNA: TGTGCCAGCAGCTTAATTAACGGGGCGAGGAATGAAAAACTGTTTTTT
CDR3: CASSLINGARNEKLFF
V: TRBV7-9
J: TRBJ1-4
D: .
length: 16
size: many

DNA: TGTGCCAGCAGTTACTCGAAGCAGCTCATGGGGACCGGGGAGCTGTTTTTT
CDR3: CASSYSKQLMGTGELFF
V: TRBV6-6
J: TRBJ2-2
D: .
length: 17
size: .

DNA: TGTGCCAGCAGCTTAACGGGACGGAGCCTCAATCAGCCCCAGCATTTT
CDR3: CASSLTGRSLNQPQHF
V: TRBV7-2
J: TRBJ1-5
D: .
length: 16
size: many

DNA: TGTGCCAGCAGTTACTCCTCTCCACGCTCCTATAATTCACCCCTCCACTTT
CDR3: CASSYSSPRSYNSPLHF
V: TRBV6-6
J: TRBJ1-6
D: .
length: 17
size: few

DNA: TGTGCCAGCAGTGAAGTTGGACAGGGGAAATGGGGGGAGCTGTTTTTT
CDR3: CASSEVGQGKWGELFF
V: TRBV2
J: TRBJ2-2
D: TRBD1
length: 16
size: few

DNA: TGTGCCAGCAGTTACTCCGGCGCCCCGAACACTGAAGCTTTCTTT
CDR3: CASSYSGAPNTEAFF
V: TRBV6-5
J: TRBJ1-1
D: .
length: 15
size: few

DNA: TGTGCCAGCAGCTTGGACAGGGCAGAGACCCAGTACTTC
CDR3: CASSLDRAETQYF
V: TRBV11-3
J: TRBJ2-5
D: TRBD1
length: 13
size: .

DNA: TGTGCCAGCAGCTTAGTAAATCCCGGGACTGGGGACTATGGCTACACCTTC
CDR3: CASSLVNPGTGDYGYTF
V: TRBV7-9
J: TRBJ1-2
D: .
length: 17
size: few

DNA: TGTGCCAGCAGTTCGGGACTAGCGGGGGGAGGCACAGATACGCAGTATTTT
CDR3: CASSSGLAGGGTDTQYF
V: TRBV27
J: TRBJ2-3
D: TRBD2
length: 17
size: .